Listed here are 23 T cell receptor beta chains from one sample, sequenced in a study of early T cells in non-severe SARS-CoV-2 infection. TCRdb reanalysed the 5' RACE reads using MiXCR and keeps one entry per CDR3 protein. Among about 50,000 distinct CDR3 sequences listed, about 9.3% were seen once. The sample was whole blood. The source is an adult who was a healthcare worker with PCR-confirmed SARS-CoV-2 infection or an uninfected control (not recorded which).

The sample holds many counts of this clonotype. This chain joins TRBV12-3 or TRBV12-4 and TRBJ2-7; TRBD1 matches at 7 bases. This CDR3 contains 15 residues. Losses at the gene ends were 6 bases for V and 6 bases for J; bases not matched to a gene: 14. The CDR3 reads CASRTSRQGPSEQYF. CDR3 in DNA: TGTGCCAGCAGGACCTCCAGACAGGGCCCTAGCGAGCAGTACTTC.

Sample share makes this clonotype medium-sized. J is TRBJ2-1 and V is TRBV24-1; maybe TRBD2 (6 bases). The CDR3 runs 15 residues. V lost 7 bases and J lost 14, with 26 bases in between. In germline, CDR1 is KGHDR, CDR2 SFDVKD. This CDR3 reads CATSWPGDGNKAKFF. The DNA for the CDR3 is TGTGCCACCAGCTGGCCGGGGGACGGGAATAAGGCGAAGTTCTTC.

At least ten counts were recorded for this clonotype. The CDR3 coding sequence is TGTGCCACCAGTGAATCGTCGCGAGAGCAGTTCTTC. Its protein product is CATSESSREQFF. The rearrangement uses TRBV24-1 and TRBJ2-1, with unresolved D. In germline, CDR1 is KGHDR, CDR2 SFDVKD. V lost 4 bases and J lost 10, with 10 bases in between. CDR3 size: 12 residues.

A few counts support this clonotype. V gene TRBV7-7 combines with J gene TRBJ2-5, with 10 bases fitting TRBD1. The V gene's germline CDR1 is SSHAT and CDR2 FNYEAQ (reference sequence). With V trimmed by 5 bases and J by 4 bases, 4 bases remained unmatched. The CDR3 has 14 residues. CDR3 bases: TGTGCCAGCAGCGCCGGGACAGGGGTAGAGACCCAGTACTTC. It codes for CASSAGTGVETQYF.

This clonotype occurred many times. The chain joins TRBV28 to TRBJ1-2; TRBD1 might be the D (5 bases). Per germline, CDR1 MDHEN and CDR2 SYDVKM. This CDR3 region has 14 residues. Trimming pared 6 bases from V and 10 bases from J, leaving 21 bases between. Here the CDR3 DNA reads TGTGCCAGCAGCCCTAGCGCAGGGAAGGCCCCCTACACCTTC. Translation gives CASSPSAGKAPYTF.

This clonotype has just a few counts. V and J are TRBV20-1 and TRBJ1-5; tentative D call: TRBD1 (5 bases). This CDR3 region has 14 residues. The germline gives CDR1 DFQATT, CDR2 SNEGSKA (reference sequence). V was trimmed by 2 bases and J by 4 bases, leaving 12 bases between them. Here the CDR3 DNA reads TGCAGTGCTAGACCTGGGGCCAAGAATCAGCCCCAGCATTTT. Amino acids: CSARPGAKNQPQHF.

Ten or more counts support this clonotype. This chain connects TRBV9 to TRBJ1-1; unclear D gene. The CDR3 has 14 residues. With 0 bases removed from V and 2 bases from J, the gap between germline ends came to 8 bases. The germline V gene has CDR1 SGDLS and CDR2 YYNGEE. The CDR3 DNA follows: TGTGCCAGCAGCGTAGAACCAGAAAACACTGAAGCTTTCTTT. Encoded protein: CASSVEPENTEAFF.

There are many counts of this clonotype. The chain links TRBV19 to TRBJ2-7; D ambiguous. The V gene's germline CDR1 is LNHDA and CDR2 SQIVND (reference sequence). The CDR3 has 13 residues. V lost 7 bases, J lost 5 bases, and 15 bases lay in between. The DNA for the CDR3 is TGTGCCAGTAACAATGGTAGGACGGACGAGCAGTACTTC. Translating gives CASNNGRTDEQYF.

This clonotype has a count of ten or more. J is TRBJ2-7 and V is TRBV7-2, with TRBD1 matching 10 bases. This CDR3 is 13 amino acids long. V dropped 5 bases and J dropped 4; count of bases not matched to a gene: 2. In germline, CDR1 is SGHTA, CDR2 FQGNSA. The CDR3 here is CASSGTGVYEQYF. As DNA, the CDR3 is TGTGCCAGCAGCGGGACAGGGGTGTACGAGCAGTACTTC.

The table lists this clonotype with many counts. The CDR3 protein is CASSSTLGASTDTQYF. The DNA for the CDR3 is TGCGCCAGCAGCTCGACTCTTGGGGCAAGCACAGATACGCAGTATTTT. This chain joins TRBV5-1 and TRBJ2-3; the D gene is possibly TRBD1 (5 bases). CDR3 length: 16 residues. Germline values: CDR1 SGHRS, CDR2 YFSETQ. Trimming shortened V by 3 bases and J by 0 bases, and 14 bases separated the two germline ends.

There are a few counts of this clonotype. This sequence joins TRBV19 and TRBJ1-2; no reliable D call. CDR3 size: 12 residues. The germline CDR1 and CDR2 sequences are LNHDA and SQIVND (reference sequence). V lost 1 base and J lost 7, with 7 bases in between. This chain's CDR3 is CASSIAGSGYTF. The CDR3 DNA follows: TGTGCCAGTAGTATAGCGGGGAGTGGCTACACCTTC.

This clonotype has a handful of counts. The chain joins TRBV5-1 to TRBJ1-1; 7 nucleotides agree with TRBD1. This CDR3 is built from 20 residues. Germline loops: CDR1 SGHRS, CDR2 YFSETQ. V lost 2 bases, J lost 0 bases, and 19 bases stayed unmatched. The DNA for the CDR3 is TGCGCCAGCAGCTTTCCCTCTGGGGAGGGGGCGGCTCCCATGAACACTGAAGCTTTCTTT. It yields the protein CASSFPSGEGAAPMNTEAFF.

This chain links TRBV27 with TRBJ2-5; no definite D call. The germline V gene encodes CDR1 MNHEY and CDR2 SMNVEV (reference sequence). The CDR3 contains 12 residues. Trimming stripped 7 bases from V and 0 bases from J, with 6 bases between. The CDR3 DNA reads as TGTGCCAGCAAGGGATACCAAGAGACCCAGTACTTC. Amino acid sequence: CASKGYQETQYF.

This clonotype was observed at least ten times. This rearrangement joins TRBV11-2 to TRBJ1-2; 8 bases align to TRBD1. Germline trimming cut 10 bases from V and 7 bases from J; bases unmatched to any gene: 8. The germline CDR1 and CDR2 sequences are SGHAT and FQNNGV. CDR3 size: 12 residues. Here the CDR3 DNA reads TGTGCCACCCAAACAGGGGGAAGTGGCTACACCTTC. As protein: CATQTGGSGYTF.

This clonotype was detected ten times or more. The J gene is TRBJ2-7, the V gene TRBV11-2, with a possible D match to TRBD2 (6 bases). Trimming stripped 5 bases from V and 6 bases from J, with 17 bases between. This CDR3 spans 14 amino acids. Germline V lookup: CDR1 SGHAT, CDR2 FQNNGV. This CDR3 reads CASSAWSVGGEQYF. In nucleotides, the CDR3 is TGTGCCAGCAGCGCGTGGTCTGTCGGGGGCGAGCAGTACTTC. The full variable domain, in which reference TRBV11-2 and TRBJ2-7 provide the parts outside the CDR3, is EAGVAQSPRYKIIEKRQSVAFWCNPISGHATLYWYQQILGQGPKLLIQFQNNGVVDDSQLPKDRFSAERLKGVDSTLKIQPAKLEDSAVYLCASSAWSVGGEQYFGPGTRLTVT.

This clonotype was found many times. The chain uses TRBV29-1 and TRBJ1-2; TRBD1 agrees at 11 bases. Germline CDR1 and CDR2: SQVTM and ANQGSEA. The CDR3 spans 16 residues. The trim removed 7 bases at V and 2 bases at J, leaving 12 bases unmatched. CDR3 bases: TGCAGCGCCCTCGGTCAGGACAGGGGGCACAACTATGGCTACACCTTC. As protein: CSALGQDRGHNYGYTF.

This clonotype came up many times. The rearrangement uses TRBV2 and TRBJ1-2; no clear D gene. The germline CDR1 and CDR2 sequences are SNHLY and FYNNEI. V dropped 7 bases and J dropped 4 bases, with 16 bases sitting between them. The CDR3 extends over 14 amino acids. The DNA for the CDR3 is TGTGCCAGCACACACGCACCGGGTGGCTATGGCTACACCTTC. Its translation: CASTHAPGGYGYTF. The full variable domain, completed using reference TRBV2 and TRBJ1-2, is EPEVTQTPSHQVTQMGQEVILRCVPISNHLYFYWYRQILGQKVEFLVSFYNNEISEKSEIFDDQFSVERPDGSNFTLKIRSTKLEDSAMYFCASTHAPGGYGYTFGSGTRLTVV.

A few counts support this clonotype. CDR3 sequence (DNA): TGTGCCAGCAGTCGCGGACAGTCCACAGATACGCAGTATTTT. Its translation: CASSRGQSTDTQYF. The genes are TRBV7-2 and TRBJ2-3; possible D gene TRBD1, 6 bases. The CDR3 loop spans 14 amino acids. V lost 6 bases and J lost 2, with 12 bases in between. Looked up from germline, CDR1 is SGHTA and CDR2 is FQGNSA.

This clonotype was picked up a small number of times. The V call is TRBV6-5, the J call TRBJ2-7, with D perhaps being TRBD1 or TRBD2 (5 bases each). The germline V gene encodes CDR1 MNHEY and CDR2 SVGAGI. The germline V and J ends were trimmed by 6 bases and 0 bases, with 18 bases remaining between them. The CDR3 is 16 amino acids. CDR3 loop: CASRSTGGGGSYEQYF. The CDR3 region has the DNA TGTGCCAGCAGATCGACGGGTGGTGGGGGCTCCTACGAGCAGTACTTC.

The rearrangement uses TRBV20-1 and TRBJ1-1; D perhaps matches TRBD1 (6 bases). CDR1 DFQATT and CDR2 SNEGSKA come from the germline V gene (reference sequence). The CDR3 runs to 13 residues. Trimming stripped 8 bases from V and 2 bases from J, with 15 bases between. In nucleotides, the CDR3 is TGCAGTACCCGGGACAATCGAAACACTGAAGCTTTCTTT. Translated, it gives CSTRDNRNTEAFF.

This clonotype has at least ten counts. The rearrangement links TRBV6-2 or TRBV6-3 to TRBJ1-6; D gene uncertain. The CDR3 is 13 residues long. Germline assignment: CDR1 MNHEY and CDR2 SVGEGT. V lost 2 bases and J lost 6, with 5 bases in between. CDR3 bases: TGTGCCAGCAGTTACGTCCGTAATTCACCCCTCCACTTT. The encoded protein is CASSYVRNSPLHF.

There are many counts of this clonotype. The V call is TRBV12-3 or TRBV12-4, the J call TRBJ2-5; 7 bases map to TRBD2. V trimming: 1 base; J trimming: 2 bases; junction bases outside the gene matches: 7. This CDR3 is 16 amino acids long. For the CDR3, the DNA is TGTGCCAGCAGTTTAGGTCAGGGAGCGGGACAAGAGACCCAGTACTTC. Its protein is CASSLGQGAGQETQYF.

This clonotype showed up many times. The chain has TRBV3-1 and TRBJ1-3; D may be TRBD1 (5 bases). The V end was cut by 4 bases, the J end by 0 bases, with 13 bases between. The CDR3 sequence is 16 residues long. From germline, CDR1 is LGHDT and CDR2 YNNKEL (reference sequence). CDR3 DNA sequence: TGTGCCAGCAGCCTGCCGGGGGGGAGCTCTGGAAACACCATATATTTT. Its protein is CASSLPGGSSGNTIYF.